This T cell receptor (beta chain) was documented in a study of blood T cell repertoires in COVID-19. The CDR3 is 15 residues long. Between the trimmed V and J ends, which lost 4 bases and 0 bases, there was a span of 10 bases. Germline CDR1 and CDR2: MNHEY and SMNVEV (reference sequence). Generated by immunoSEQ multiplex PCR, the TCRdb table keeps only in-frame clones and is missing some. This table holds fewer than 300,000 clones, 91% found once. The Seattle patients, enrolled during active infection, were followed longitudinally. The sample consisted of peripheral blood. V usage is TRBV27 and J usage is TRBJ2-1; D perhaps matches TRBD2 (6 bases). The sequence was obtained from a woman under 40 with COVID-19, enrolled during active disease. CDR3 sequence (DNA): TGTGCCAGCAGTTCCGGGAGCAGCTCCTACAATGAGCAGTTCTTC. Its protein is CASSSGSSSYNEQFF.